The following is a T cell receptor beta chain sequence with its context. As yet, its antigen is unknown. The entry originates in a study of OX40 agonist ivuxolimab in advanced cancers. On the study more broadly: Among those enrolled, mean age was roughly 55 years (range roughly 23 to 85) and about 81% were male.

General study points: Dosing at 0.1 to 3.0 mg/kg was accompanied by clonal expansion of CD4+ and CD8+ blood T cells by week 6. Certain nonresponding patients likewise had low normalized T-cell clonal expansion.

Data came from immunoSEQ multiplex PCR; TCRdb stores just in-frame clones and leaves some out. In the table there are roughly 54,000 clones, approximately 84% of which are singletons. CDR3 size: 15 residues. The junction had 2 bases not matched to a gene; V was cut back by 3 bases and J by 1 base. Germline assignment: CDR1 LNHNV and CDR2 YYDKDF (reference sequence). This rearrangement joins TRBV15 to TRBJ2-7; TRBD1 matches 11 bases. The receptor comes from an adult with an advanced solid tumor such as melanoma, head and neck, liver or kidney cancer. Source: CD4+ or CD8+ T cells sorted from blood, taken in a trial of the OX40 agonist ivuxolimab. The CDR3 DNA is TGTGCCACCAGCAGGGGGACAGGGGGTTCCTACGAGCAGTACTTC. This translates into CATSRGTGGSYEQYF.